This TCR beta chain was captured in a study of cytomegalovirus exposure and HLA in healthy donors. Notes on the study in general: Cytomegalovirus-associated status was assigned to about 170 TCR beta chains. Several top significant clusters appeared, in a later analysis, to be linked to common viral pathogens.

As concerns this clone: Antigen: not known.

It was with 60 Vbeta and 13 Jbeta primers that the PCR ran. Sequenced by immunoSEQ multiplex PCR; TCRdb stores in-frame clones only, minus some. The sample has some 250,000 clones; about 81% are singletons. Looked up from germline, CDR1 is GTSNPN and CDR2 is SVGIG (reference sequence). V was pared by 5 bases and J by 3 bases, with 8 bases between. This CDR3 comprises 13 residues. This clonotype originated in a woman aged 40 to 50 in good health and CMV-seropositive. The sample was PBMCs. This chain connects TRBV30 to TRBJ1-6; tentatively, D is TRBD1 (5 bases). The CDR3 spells CAWDDSYNSPLHF. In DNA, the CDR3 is TGTGCCTGGGACGACAGCTATAATTCACCCCTCCACTTT.